This TCR beta chain was retrieved from a study of OX40 agonist ivuxolimab in advanced cancers. Whole-study results and caveats: Compared with CD4+, CD8+ T cells on average had more expanded clones.

A remark on this clone: The antigen remains unidentified.

Germline-derived CDR1 and CDR2 are MDHEN and SYDVKM. V was cut by 2 bases and J by 2 bases, with 8 bases left in between. This CDR3 spans 14 amino acids. Sequencing was performed with immunoSEQ multiplex PCR; in TCRdb, only in-frame clones are kept and a portion is missing. The data show under 90,000 clones, with approximately 84% seen just once and approximately 2.1% held by the top ten. This sequence was found in an adult with an advanced solid tumor such as melanoma, head and neck, liver or kidney cancer. This material consisted of CD4+ or CD8+ T cells sorted from blood, taken in a trial of the OX40 agonist ivuxolimab. The V call is TRBV28, the J call TRBJ2-3, with D unclear. CDR3 bases: TGTGCCAGCAGTTTAGGCAGCCTCACAGATACGCAGTATTTT. Amino acids: CASSLGSLTDTQYF.